Listed below are T cell receptor beta chains from one sample, sequenced in a study of early T cells in non-severe SARS-CoV-2 infection. TCRdb called the 5' RACE reads again in MiXCR, with one record for every CDR3 protein. The data contain under 30,000 distinct CDR3 sequences, about 4.5% of them singletons. Material for sequencing was whole blood. The receptor source for this set is an adult who was a healthcare worker with PCR-confirmed SARS-CoV-2 infection or an uninfected control (not recorded which). Both conserved end residues are part of each CDR3. The D gene is left open where the match is weak. Some rows have no size entry. The others give once, few or many, or a class for an expanded clone.

v_call	clone_size	j_call	d_call	cdr3_aa	cdr3_nt
TRBV5-4	few	TRBJ1-2	NA	CASSLDSTPGYTF	TGTGCCAGCAGCTTGGACAGTACCCCAGGCTACACCTTC
TRBV7-3	many	TRBJ1-1	NA	CASSLGTPGNTEAFF	TGTGCCAGCAGCCTAGGAACGCCGGGGAACACTGAAGCTTTCTTT
TRBV7-3	many	TRBJ2-5	NA	CASSLRQLETQYF	TGTGCCAGCAGCTTACGACAGTTAGAGACCCAGTACTTC
TRBV6-6	many	TRBJ2-2	TRBD2	CASRGRELTGELFF	TGTGCCAGCAGGGGGAGGGAACTCACCGGGGAGCTGTTTTTT
TRBV20-1	many	TRBJ1-1	TRBD1	CSALQGARAFF	TGCAGTGCTTTGCAGGGGGCTCGGGCTTTCTTT
TRBV4-3	many	TRBJ1-1	NA	CASSQGLANTEAFF	TGCGCCAGCAGCCAAGGGCTAGCTAACACTGAAGCTTTCTTT
TRBV20-1	many	TRBJ2-2	TRBD2	CSARGGRANTGELFF	TGCAGTGCTAGAGGCGGGAGGGCGAACACCGGGGAGCTGTTTTTT
TRBV4-2	many	TRBJ2-5	TRBD1	CASSQEIFGTGLETQYF	TGTGCCAGCAGCCAAGAAATCTTTGGGACAGGGTTAGAGACCCAGTACTTC
TRBV7-7	NA	TRBJ2-5	NA	CASSSSVGGTQYF	TGTGCCAGCAGCTCTTCCGTTGGAGGGACCCAGTACTTC
TRBV10-2	many	TRBJ1-5	TRBD1	CASGRQGGNQPQHF	TGCGCCAGCGGGCGACAGGGGGGCAATCAGCCCCAGCATTTT
TRBV9	many	TRBJ2-1	TRBD2	CASSKQLRTSGTYNEQFF	TGTGCCAGCAGCAAACAACTTAGGACTAGCGGGACTTACAATGAGCAGTTCTTC
TRBV18	NA	TRBJ2-7	NA	CASSLKLDSYEQYF	TGTGCCAGCTCACTGAAACTGGACAGCTACGAGCAGTACTTC
TRBV11-2	many	TRBJ2-5	TRBD1	CASSPRGDRKNF	TGTGCCAGCAGCCCGAGGGGGGACAGGAAAAACTTC
TRBV7-8	many	TRBJ2-3	TRBD2	CASSSAGVGTDTQYF	TGTGCCAGCAGCTCAGCGGGAGTTGGCACAGATACGCAGTATTTT
TRBV11-3	few	TRBJ2-3	NA	CASSLHGAYTDTQYF	TGTGCCAGCAGCTTGCACGGAGCTTACACAGATACGCAGTATTTT
TRBV6-2/TRBV6-3	NA	TRBJ2-2	NA	CASSYSGTGELFF	TGTGCCAGCAGTTACAGCGGCACCGGGGAGCTGTTTTTT
TRBV5-1	NA	TRBJ2-7	TRBD1	CASSFGTGSSYEQYF	TGCGCCAGCAGCTTCGGGACAGGGTCCTCCTACGAGCAGTACTTC
TRBV12-3/TRBV12-4	NA	TRBJ2-3	TRBD2	CASSRAGGPRDTQYF	TGTGCCAGCAGTCGAGCGGGGGGGCCCAGAGATACGCAGTATTTT
TRBV11-1	NA	TRBJ2-2	NA	CASSQSSLFGELFF	TGTGCCAGCAGCCAATCTAGCTTATTCGGGGAGCTGTTTTTT
TRBV21-1	NA	TRBJ2-3	NA	CASSKDGGDTQYF	TGTGCCAGCAGCAAAGACGGTGGAGATACGCAGTATTTT
TRBV29-1	many	TRBJ2-7	NA	CSVQPGMGEQYF	TGCAGCGTCCAACCAGGGATGGGTGAGCAGTACTTC
TRBV6-5	NA	TRBJ2-7	TRBD2	CASSYSAGGSYEQYF	TGTGCCAGCAGTTACTCTGCGGGGGGCTCCTACGAGCAGTACTTC
TRBV6-2/TRBV6-3	few	TRBJ2-5	NA	CASTSRAETQYF	TGTGCCAGCACCTCTAGGGCCGAGACCCAGTACTTC
TRBV7-3	many	TRBJ2-2	NA	CASRTPNTGELFF	TGTGCCAGCAGGACGCCAAACACCGGGGAGCTGTTTTTT
TRBV5-1	medium-sized	TRBJ2-5	NA	CASSLGELETQYF	TGCGCCAGCAGCTTGGGCGAGCTAGAGACCCAGTACTTC
TRBV29-1	many	TRBJ2-3	NA	CSVEEGTDTQYF	TGCAGCGTTGAAGAGGGCACAGATACGCAGTATTTT
TRBV24-1	few	TRBJ2-3	NA	CATSDESGSDTQYF	TGTGCCACCAGTGACGAGAGCGGATCAGATACGCAGTATTTT
TRBV14	many	TRBJ2-7	NA	CASSHGAAYEQYF	TGTGCCAGCAGCCACGGGGCCGCCTACGAGCAGTACTTC
TRBV28	many	TRBJ2-3	NA	CASRAGPTDTQYF	TGTGCCAGCAGGGCGGGCCCGACAGATACGCAGTATTTT
TRBV18	many	TRBJ1-2	TRBD1	CASSPTGVNSYGYTF	TGTGCCAGCTCACCTACAGGGGTAAACAGCTATGGCTACACCTTC
TRBV5-1	few	TRBJ2-7	NA	CASSLATGTLREQYF	TGCGCCAGCAGCTTGGCGACCGGGACCTTGAGGGAGCAGTACTTC
TRBV18	NA	TRBJ2-1	TRBD2	CASSPLLTSSGAEQFF	TGTGCCAGCTCACCGCTCCTGACTAGCTCCGGGGCTGAGCAGTTCTTC
TRBV5-4	NA	TRBJ2-5	NA	CASSLVDYQETQYF	TGTGCCAGCAGCTTGGTGGACTACCAAGAGACCCAGTACTTC
TRBV2	many	TRBJ2-5	NA	CASGRETQYF	TGTGCCAGCGGCCGAGAGACCCAGTACTTC
TRBV12-3/TRBV12-4	few	TRBJ2-5	NA	CASSRSLGGQETQYF	TGTGCCAGCAGCCGGAGCCTGGGGGGCCAAGAGACCCAGTACTTC
TRBV27	many	TRBJ2-7	NA	CASSLKQTYEQYF	TGTGCCAGCAGTTTAAAACAGACCTACGAGCAGTACTTC
TRBV7-9	many	TRBJ1-2	NA	CASSGLFYGYTF	TGTGCCAGCAGCGGACTTTTCTATGGCTACACCTTC
TRBV6-5	few	TRBJ2-2	TRBD2	CASNSYSGGNTGELFF	TGTGCCAGCAACAGCTATAGCGGGGGGAACACCGGGGAGCTGTTTTTT
TRBV12-5	few	TRBJ1-5	NA	CASGLKSNQPQHF	TGTGCTAGTGGTTTAAAAAGTAATCAGCCCCAGCATTTT
TRBV7-3	many	TRBJ1-1	NA	CASSLKSGANTEAFF	TGTGCCAGCAGCTTAAAATCAGGGGCTAACACTGAAGCTTTCTTT